These 5 T cell receptor delta chains were all obtained from the same sample, sequenced in a study of γδ T cells in repeated Plasmodium falciparum infection. Flow sorting of PBMC yielded separate Vgamma9/Vdelta2+ and Vdelta2-negative gammadelta T cell populations for bulk repertoire analysis. TCRdb reanalysed the multiplex PCR reads via CATT. The sample lists approximately 60,000 delta-chain clones, about 1.5% occurring once. The sample taken for sequencing was gamma-delta T cells from blood. The receptors were gathered from a pool of human donors (malaria-infected and uninfected, not separated).

This clone was recorded a few times. This chain links TRDV1 with TRDJ1, with 8 bases aligning to TRDD3. The J gene, left out of TCRdb, was set here by checking the DNA against germline. The CDR3 sequence is 20 residues long. Germline loops: CDR1 TSWWSYY, CDR2 QGS. V shed 3 bases, J shed 4 bases, and the junction held 22 bases outside the gene matches. The DNA of the CDR3 is TGTGCTCTTGGGGACTCTTCCTTCCGATGGGGATACTTTGGGGGCGATAAACTCATCTTT. Translation: CALGDSSFRWGYFGGDKLIF.

This clone was counted at least ten times. TCRdb assigns this DNA the protein of a much larger clone, which departs from its translation at residue 17; this likely reflects a read error, and the protein shown comes from translating the DNA. The rearrangement joins TRDV1 to TRDJ1; 10 bases align to TRDD3. Germline values: CDR1 TSWWSYY, CDR2 QGS. The CDR3 consists of 18 residues. The CDR3 loop is CALGEKTCRGGYTDKLTF. CDR3 nucleotide sequence: TGTGCTCTTGGGGAAAAGACCTGTCGTGGGGGATACACCGATAAACTCACCTTT.

To note about this clone: The translation of this DNA and the TCRdb protein of a much larger clone differ at residue 20, probably owing to a read error; the protein shown here is translated from the DNA. V usage is TRDV2 and J usage is TRDJ3; 11 nucleotides line up with TRDD3. No J segment appears in TCRdb, so it was assigned here by matching the sequence to germline. CDR3 length: 23 amino acids. Germline CDR1 reads GEAIGNYY; CDR2 reads EKD. DNA of the CDR3: TGTGCCTGTGACACCGGGGACTGGGGGATATCGCGGACCAGCTCCCGGGACACCCGAAAGATGTTTTTC. Protein sequence: CACDTGDWGISRTSSRDTRKMFF.

This clone was observed a handful of times. TCRdb's entry gives the protein of a much larger clone, which mismatches this DNA's translation at residue 16, likely from a read error; the protein reported here is translated from the DNA. V usage is TRDV1 and J usage is TRDJ1; TRDD3 matches at 10 bases. TCRdb does not report a J gene; here it was assigned by matching the DNA to germline references. CDR1 and CDR2 from the germline V gene are TSWWSYY and QGS. With V trimmed by 5 bases and J by 4 bases, 28 bases remained unmatched. The CDR3 spans 22 residues. The DNA of the CDR3 is TGTGCTCTTGGGTACGATTTCGGGGGGATACGCGTATCAGGGGTTCCCGACGATAAACTCATCTTT. Translated, it gives CALGYDFGGIRVSGVPDDKLIF.

Comments on this clone: TCRdb's protein for this DNA is that of a much larger clone and differs from the translation at residue 16, likely a read error; the protein shown is the DNA translation. The chain links TRDV2 to TRDJ1, with 13 bases that match TRDD3. This CDR3 comprises 21 residues. The germline CDR1 and CDR2 sequences are GEAIGNYY and EKD. Germline trimming cut 4 bases from V and 3 bases from J; bases unmatched to any gene: 22. CDR3 loop: CACDQRGATGGYGYSADKLIF. In nucleotides, the CDR3 is TGTGCCTGTGATCAACGGGGGGCTACTGGGGGATACGGGTACTCTGCCGATAAACTCATCTTT.